The T cell receptor (beta chain) under discussion was sequenced for a study of blood T cell repertoires in COVID-19. Losses at the gene ends were 0 bases for V and 0 bases for J; bases not matched to a gene: 1. Germline values: CDR1 MGHRA, CDR2 YSYEKL. The length of the CDR3 is 16 residues. The method was immunoSEQ multiplex PCR; TCRdb's version includes in-frame clones alone and lacks a portion of them. The profile shows 95,000 to 100,000 clones, more than 70% of them singletons. The sample consisted of peripheral blood. The chain has TRBV4-1 and TRBJ2-2; 7 bases match TRBD1. This receptor was obtained from a woman in her thirties with acute or convalescent COVID-19. The DNA for the CDR3 is TGCGCCAGCAGCCAAGACCAGGGGGCGAACACCGGGGAGCTGTTTTTT. It translates to CASSQDQGANTGELFF.